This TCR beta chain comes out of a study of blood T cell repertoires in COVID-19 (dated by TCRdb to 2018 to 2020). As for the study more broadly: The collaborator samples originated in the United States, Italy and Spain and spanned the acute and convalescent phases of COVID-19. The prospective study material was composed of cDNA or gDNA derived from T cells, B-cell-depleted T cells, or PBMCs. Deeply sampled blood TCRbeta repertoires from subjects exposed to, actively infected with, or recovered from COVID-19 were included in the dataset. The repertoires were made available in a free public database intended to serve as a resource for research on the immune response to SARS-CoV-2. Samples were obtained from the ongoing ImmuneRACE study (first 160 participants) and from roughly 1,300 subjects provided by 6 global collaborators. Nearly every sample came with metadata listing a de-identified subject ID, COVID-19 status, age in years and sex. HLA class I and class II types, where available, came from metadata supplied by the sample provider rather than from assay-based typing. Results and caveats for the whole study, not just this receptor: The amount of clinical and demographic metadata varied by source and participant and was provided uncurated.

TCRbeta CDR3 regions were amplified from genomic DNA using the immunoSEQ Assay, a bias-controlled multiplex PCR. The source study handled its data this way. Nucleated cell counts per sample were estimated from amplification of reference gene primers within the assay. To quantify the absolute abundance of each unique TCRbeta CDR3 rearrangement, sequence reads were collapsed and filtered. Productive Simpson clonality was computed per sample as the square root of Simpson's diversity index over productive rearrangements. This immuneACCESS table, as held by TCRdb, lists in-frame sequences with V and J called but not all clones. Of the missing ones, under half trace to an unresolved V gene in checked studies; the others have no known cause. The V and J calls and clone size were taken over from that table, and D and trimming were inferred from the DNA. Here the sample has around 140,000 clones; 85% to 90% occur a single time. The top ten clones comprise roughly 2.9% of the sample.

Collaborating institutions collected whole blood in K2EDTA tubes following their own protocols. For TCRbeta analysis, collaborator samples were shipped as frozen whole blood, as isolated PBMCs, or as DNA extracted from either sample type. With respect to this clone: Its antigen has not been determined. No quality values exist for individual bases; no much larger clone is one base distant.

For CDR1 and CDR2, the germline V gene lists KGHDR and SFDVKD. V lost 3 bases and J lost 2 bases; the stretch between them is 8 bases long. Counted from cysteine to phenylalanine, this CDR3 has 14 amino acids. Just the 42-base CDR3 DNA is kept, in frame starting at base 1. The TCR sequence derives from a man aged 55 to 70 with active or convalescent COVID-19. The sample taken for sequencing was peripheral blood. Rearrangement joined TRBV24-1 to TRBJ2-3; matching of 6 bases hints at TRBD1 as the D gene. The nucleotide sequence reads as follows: TGTGCCACCAGTGATCGGACAGTCACAGATACGCAGTATTTT. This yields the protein CATSDRTVTDTQYF.